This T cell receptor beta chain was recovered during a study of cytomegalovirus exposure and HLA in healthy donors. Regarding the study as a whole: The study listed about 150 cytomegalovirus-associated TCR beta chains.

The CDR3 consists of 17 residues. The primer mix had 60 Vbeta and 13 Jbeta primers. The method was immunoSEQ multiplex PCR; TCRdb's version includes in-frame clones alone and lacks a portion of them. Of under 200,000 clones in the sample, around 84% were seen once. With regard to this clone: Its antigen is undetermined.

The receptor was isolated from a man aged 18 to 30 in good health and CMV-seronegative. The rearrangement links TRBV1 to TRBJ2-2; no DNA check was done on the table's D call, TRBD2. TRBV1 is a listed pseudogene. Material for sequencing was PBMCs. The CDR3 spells CTSSQWRRGGNTGELFF. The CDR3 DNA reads TGCACCAGCAGCCAATGGAGGCGGGGGGGGAACACCGGGGAGCTGTTTTTT.